This T cell receptor beta chain was sequenced in a study of CD8 T cells in Susac syndrome. RNA amounts of roughly 0.45 to 1 ug underwent reverse transcription with random hexamers. The immunoSEQ assay covered 54 Vbeta and 13 Jbeta segments for CDR3. Each CDR3 protein is one row after TCRdb ran MiXCR on the immunoSEQ multiplex PCR reads. The table records around 120,000 distinct CDR3 sequences, just under 95% of them present only once. Notes on the study in general: The study acknowledged a relatively small number of individuals in its TCR sequencing and HLA analysis.

Concerning this clonotype: Its specificity is unknown.

The CDR3 spans 16 residues. Looked up from germline, CDR1 is LGHDT and CDR2 is YNNKEL (reference sequence). The trim removed 4 bases at V and 9 bases at J, leaving 7 bases unmatched. While CD8+ and CD4+ T cells were isolated negatively, TEMRA cells were enriched by FACS. What was sequenced was CD4+ T cells from PBMCs. This chain joins TRBV3-1 and TRBJ2-2; 14 nucleotides align to TRBD2. The clonotype originates from a human donor with multiple sclerosis. CDR3 protein: CASSPRLAGGSRELFF. In DNA, the CDR3 is TGTGCCAGCAGCCCCCGACTAGCGGGGGGGAGCAGGGAGCTGTTTTTT.